A single sample is the source of the 2 T cell receptor beta chains below, sequenced in a study of regulatory T cells in long-lasting Graves disease. Time point defined: newly diagnosed GD, antithyroid drugs for less than 3 months. PBMC RNA was the source of the TCR library. According to the study, TCR beta libraries were built with iRepertoire HTBI primers and CDR3-region Arm-PCR. TCRdb re-derived calls from the multiplex PCR reads in MiXCR, one entry per CDR3 protein. Here the sample spans a few hundred thousand distinct CDR3 sequences, 16% being singletons. This same sample was also part of a study on T cells in Graves' hyperthyroidism and ophthalmopathy.

The input for sequencing was peripheral blood mononuclear cells (PBMCs), taken at new diagnosis, from a patient treated with antithyroid drugs. Receptors originate from a middle-aged man with Graves disease.

This clonotype showed up many times. The chain links TRBV9 to TRBJ2-1; 8 bases are a match to TRBD2. Germline-derived CDR1 and CDR2 are SGDLS and YYNGEE. The CDR3 contains 15 residues. J gave up 3 bases and V 0 bases, and 2 bases lay outside the gene matches. CDR3 DNA sequence: TGTGCCAGCAGCGTAGACGGGGGGGGCTACAATGAGCAGTTCTTC. It specifies CASSVDGGGYNEQFF.

This clonotype occurred many times. The chain has TRBV7-8 and TRBJ2-3; tentative D call: TRBD2 (7 bases). Trimming pared 6 bases from V and 5 bases from J, leaving 15 bases between. Germline CDR1 and CDR2: SGHVS and FQNEAQ. The length of the CDR3 is 14 residues. The CDR3 DNA sequence: TGTGCCAGCAGAGGGGGGGAGGGAGTAGATACGCAGTATTTT. Translation gives CASRGGEGVDTQYF.